This TCR beta chain comes out of a study of blood T cell repertoires in COVID-19. At the level of the study: The study drew acute and convalescent COVID-19 samples from the United States, Italy and Spain.

V dropped 0 bases and J dropped 4; count of bases not matched to a gene: 3. There are 15 residues in the CDR3. Germline V gives CDR1 SGHNT, CDR2 YYREEE (reference sequence). As handled by the study authors: Using reference gene primer amplification, nucleated cell counts were estimated. Only in-frame clones appear in the TCRdb table, and some are missing; sequencing was by immunoSEQ multiplex PCR. Clonal size and the V and J genes are those of that table, whereas D and trimming came from the DNA. The sample contains approximately 290,000 clones, around 88% of which appear only once. This chain links TRBV5-4 with TRBJ1-2; 10 nucleotides line up with TRBD1. The sequenced material came from peripheral blood. The TCR sequence derives from a man aged 30 to 45 with acute or convalescent COVID-19. The CDR3 reads CASSLATGGIYGYTF. In DNA, the CDR3 is TGTGCCAGCAGCTTGGCGACAGGGGGCATCTATGGCTACACCTTC.